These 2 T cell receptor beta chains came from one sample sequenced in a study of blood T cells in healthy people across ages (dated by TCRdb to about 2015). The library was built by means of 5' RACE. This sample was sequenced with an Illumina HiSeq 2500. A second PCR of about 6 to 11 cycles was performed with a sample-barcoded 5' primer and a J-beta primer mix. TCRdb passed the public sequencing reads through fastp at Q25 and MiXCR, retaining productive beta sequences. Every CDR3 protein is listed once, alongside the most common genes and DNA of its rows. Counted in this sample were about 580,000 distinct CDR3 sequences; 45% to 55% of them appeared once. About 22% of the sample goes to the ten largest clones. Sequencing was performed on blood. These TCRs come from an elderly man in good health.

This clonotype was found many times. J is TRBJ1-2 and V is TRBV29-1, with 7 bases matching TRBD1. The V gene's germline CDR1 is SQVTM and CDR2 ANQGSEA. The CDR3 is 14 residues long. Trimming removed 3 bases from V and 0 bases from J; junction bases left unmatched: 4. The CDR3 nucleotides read TGCAGCGTTGAGGGGACAGCATCTAACTATGGCTACACCTTC. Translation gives CSVEGTASNYGYTF.

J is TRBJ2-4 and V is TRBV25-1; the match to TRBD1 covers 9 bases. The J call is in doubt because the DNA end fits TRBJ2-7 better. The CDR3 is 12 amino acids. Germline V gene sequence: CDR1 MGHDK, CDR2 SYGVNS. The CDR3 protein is CASARTGDEQYF. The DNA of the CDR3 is TGTGCCAGCGCTAGGACAGGGGACGAGCAGTACTTC.